This T cell receptor (beta chain) originates from a study of blood T cell repertoires in COVID-19. TCRdb keeps only in-frame clones here, not all; method: immunoSEQ multiplex PCR. In the table there are under 75,000 clones, about 84% of which are singletons. Per germline, CDR1 LNHNV and CDR2 YYDKDF (reference sequence). Trimming shortened V by 2 bases and J by 2 bases, and 13 bases separated the two germline ends. The CDR3 has 17 residues. The clonotype comes from a man aged 55 to 69 with acute or convalescent COVID-19. The chain recombines TRBV15 with TRBJ2-6; D is possibly TRBD1 (8 bases). Sequenced input: peripheral blood. The CDR3 nucleotides are TGTGCCACCAGCAGAAGCACAGGGGGGGCTGGGGCCAACGTCCTGACTTTC. It codes for CATSRSTGGAGANVLTF.